What follows are 12 T cell receptor beta chains derived from one specimen sequenced in a study of cytomegalovirus exposure and HLA in healthy donors. PCR employed 60 Vbeta and 13 Jbeta primers. Some clones are missing from TCRdb's copy, which holds only in-frame ones; the method was immunoSEQ multiplex PCR. The sample lists 120,000 or so clones, 60% to 80% occurring once. The sequenced sample consisted of PBMCs. The source of these receptors is a man between 50 and 59 years old in good health and CMV-seropositive.

The chain combines TRBV14 with TRBJ1-1; no reliable D call. This CDR3 spans 13 amino acids. V lost 4 bases, J lost 3 bases, and 9 bases lay in between. From germline, CDR1 is SGHDN and CDR2 FVKESK. The CDR3 nucleotides read TGTGCCAGCAGCCTTACTCTCGACACTGAAGCTTTCTTT. This codes for CASSLTLDTEAFF.

The chain joins TRBV10-3 to TRBJ1-2; TRBD1 agrees at 8 bases. CDR1 and CDR2 from the germline V gene are ENHRY and SYGVKD. The CDR3 loop spans 12 amino acids. Trimming cost V 6 bases and J 5 bases; bases outside gene matches: 2. The CDR3: CAIRDRGYGYTF. The CDR3 bases are TGTGCCATCAGAGACAGGGGATATGGCTACACCTTC.

This rearrangement joins TRBV28 to TRBJ1-4; possible D gene TRBD1, 5 bases. Between the trimmed V and J ends, which lost 3 bases and 3 bases, there was a span of 20 bases. The CDR3 has 18 residues. CDR1 is MDHEN, CDR2 SYDVKM, per germline. Written as DNA, the CDR3 is TGTGCCAGCAGTTTTCCGCAAGGGGCTCCTTCAGCTAATGAAAAACTGTTTTTT. This codes for CASSFPQGAPSANEKLFF. Full variable domain (rest looked up from reference TRBV28 and TRBJ1-4): DVKVTQSSRYLVKRTGEKVFLECVQDMDHENMFWYRQDPGLGLRLIYFSYDVKMKEKGDIPEGYSVSREKKERFSLILESASTNQTSMYLCASSFPQGAPSANEKLFFGSGTQLSVL.

The genes are TRBV27 and TRBJ2-3; TRBD2 matches at 9 bases. This CDR3 is built from 16 residues. The V segment lost 5 bases and the J segment 6 bases; nucleotides outside the gene matches: 12. CDR1 and CDR2 (germline): MNHEY, SMNVEV (reference sequence). The CDR3 is CASSALGRGGRDTQYF. Here the CDR3 DNA reads TGTGCCAGCAGTGCCCTTGGGCGGGGGGGCCGCGATACGCAGTATTTT.

The rearrangement links TRBV5-6 to TRBJ2-5, with TRBD2 matching over 13 bases. Germline lookup yields CDR1 SGHDT and CDR2 YYEEEE. Germline trimming cut 2 bases from V and 5 bases from J; bases unmatched to any gene: 3. This CDR3 contains 15 residues. The CDR3 is CASSFRTSGSETQYF. The CDR3 DNA follows: TGTGCCAGCAGCTTTAGGACTAGCGGGAGTGAGACCCAGTACTTC.

The V gene is TRBV18, the J gene TRBJ1-4, with no clear D. This CDR3 spans 15 amino acids. Looked up from germline, CDR1 is KGHSH and CDR2 is LQKENI. The V end was cut by 0 bases, the J end by 4 bases, with 9 bases between. The CDR3 region is CASSPPSLVNEKLFF. CDR3 nucleotides: TGTGCCAGCTCACCACCGTCACTGGTTAATGAAAAACTGTTTTTT. The full variable domain, its missing parts supplied by reference TRBV18 and TRBJ1-4, is NAGVMQNPRHLVRRRGQEARLRCSPMKGHSHVYWYRQLPEEGLKFMVYLQKENIIDESGMPKERFSAEFPKEGPSILRIQQVVRGDSAAYFCASSPPSLVNEKLFFGSGTQLSVL.

The rearrangement joins TRBV19 to TRBJ1-6, with D maybe TRBD1 (6 bases). Germline CDR1 LNHDA, CDR2 SQIVND (reference sequence). The CDR3 sequence is 14 residues long. V was trimmed by 3 bases and J by 13 bases, leaving 16 bases between them. In DNA form, the CDR3 reads TGTGCCAGTAGTATGGTTGTGAGGACAGAGCCCCTCCACTTT. Its translation is CASSMVVRTEPLHF.

The genes are TRBV13 and TRBJ1-1; a possible D gene is TRBD1 (6 bases). CDR1 and CDR2 (germline): PRHDT, FYEKMQ (reference sequence). The length of the CDR3 is 15 residues. The germline V and J ends were trimmed by 5 bases and 1 base, with 14 bases remaining between them. The CDR3 bases are TGTGCCAGCAGCCCATGGTCAGGGGCGAACACTGAAGCTTTCTTT. It translates to CASSPWSGANTEAFF. The variable domain in full, with the rest retrieved from reference TRBV13 and TRBJ1-1, is AAGVIQSPRHLIKEKRETATLKCYPIPRHDTVYWYQQGPGQDPQFLISFYEKMQSDKGSIPDRFSAQQFSDYHSELNMSSLELGDSALYFCASSPWSGANTEAFFGQGTRLTVV.

In this sample, this clone turned up once. The chain carries TRBV30 and TRBJ1-2; D is unclear. Deletions cut 3 bases from V and 3 bases from J, with 14 bases between. The length of the CDR3 is 14 residues. In germline, CDR1 is GTSNPN, CDR2 SVGIG (reference sequence). In DNA, the CDR3 is TGTGCCTGGAGCCAAAGATCAGGTTACTATGGCTACACCTTC. Translating gives CAWSQRSGYYGYTF.

The V call is TRBV10-1, the J call TRBJ2-4; tentative D call: TRBD1 (5 bases). The length of the CDR3 is 15 residues. The germline CDR1 and CDR2 sequences are WNHNN and SYGVQD (reference sequence). V lost 2 bases and J 0 bases, leaving 8 bases between the germline ends. The CDR3 coding sequence is TGCGCCAGCAGTGAGGACAGACAAGCCAAAAACATTCAGTACTTC. Translating gives CASSEDRQAKNIQYF.

V and J are TRBV6-4 and TRBJ2-1; TRBD2 is a possible D gene (7 bases). Trimming stripped 2 bases from V and 7 bases from J, with 18 bases between. Germline V lookup: CDR1 MRHNA, CDR2 SNTAGT. This CDR3 spans 16 amino acids. The CDR3 region is CASSDGTGGRGNEQFF. Here the CDR3 DNA reads TGTGCCAGCAGTGACGGTACGGGGGGCCGGGGGAATGAGCAGTTCTTC.

This clone came up once. The chain employs TRBV5-4 and TRBJ2-1, with 7 bases fitting TRBD1. This CDR3 contains 12 residues. Trimming took 5 bases from V and 7 from J; bases not matched to a gene: 3. The germline CDR1 and CDR2 sequences are SGHNT and YYREEE (reference sequence). The CDR3 coding sequence is TGTGCCAGCAGTCAGGGGGTGAATGAGCAGTTCTTC. Protein: CASSQGVNEQFF.